Sequencing of this TCR beta chain was carried out in a study of shared clonotypes between healthy human individuals. Study conclusions and caveats: Sequencing depth was predicted to influence how clonotypes are shared among donors. The sharing of about 5% of naive CD4 clonotypes was seen across a handful of donors.

Per sorted-subset replicate PCR, input was around 200 ng DNA, representing about 32,000 T cell genomes. Data came from immunoSEQ multiplex PCR; TCRdb stores just in-frame clones and leaves some out. The sample has over 2 million clones; around 90% are singletons. V was pared by 5 bases and J by 0 bases, with 11 bases between. This CDR3 spans 15 amino acids. The germline V gene encodes CDR1 SGHTA and CDR2 FQGNSA. Comments on this clone: The antigen is not known.

This TCR was recovered from a man aged 18 to 35 in good health. Some clones in this sample may be carry-over from other donors' samples. The chain employs TRBV7-2 and TRBJ2-4, with TRBD2 as a possible D gene (6 bases). Sequencing was done on a sample of naive CD4+ T cells from PBMCs. Subset described: CD45RA+ positively selected. Here the CDR3 DNA reads TGTGCCAGCAGCCCTGGGACTTTAGCCAAAAACATTCAGTACTTC. It specifies CASSPGTLAKNIQYF.